This T cell receptor (beta chain) was sequenced in a study of technical replicates of blood from a few donors. The V and J ends lost 4 bases and 2 bases respectively, with 12 bases between them. From germline, CDR1 is SGHNT and CDR2 YYREEE (reference sequence). The length of the CDR3 is 14 residues. Here immunoSEQ multiplex PCR was the method, and the copy in TCRdb shows in-frame clones only, minus some. The sample consists of tens of thousands of clones, 90% to 95% of them appearing once. The origin of this receptor is a human donor in good health. Some clones in this sample may be carry-over from other donors' samples. The sample was PBMCs. The V call is TRBV5-4, the J call TRBJ2-5; D perhaps matches TRBD2 (6 bases). This chain's CDR3 is CASSAGLAQETQYF. The CDR3 coding sequence is TGTGCCAGCAGCGCGGGCCTAGCGCAAGAGACCCAGTACTTC.